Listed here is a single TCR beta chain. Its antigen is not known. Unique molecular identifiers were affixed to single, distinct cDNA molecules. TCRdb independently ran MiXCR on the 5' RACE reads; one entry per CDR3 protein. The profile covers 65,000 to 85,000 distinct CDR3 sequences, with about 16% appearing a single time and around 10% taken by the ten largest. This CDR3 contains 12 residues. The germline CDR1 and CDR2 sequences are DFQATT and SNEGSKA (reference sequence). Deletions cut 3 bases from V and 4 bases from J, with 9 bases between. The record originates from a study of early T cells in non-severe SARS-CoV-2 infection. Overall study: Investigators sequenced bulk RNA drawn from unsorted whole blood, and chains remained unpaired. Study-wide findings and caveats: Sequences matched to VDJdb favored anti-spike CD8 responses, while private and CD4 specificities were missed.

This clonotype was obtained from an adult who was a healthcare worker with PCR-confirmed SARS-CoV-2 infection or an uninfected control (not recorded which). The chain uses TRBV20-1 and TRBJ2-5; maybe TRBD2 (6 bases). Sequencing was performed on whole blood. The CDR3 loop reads CSASGGVETQYF. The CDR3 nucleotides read TGCAGTGCTAGCGGGGGAGTAGAGACCCAGTACTTC.